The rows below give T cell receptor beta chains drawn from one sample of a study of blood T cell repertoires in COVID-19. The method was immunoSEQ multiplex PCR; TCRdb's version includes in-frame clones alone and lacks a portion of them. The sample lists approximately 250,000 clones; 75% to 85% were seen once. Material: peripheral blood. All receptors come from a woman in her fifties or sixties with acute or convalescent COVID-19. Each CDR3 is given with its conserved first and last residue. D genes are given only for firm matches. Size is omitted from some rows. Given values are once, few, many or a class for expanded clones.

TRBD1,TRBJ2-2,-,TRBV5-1,CASSRGQGVTGELFF,TGCGCCAGCAGCCGTGGACAGGGGGTCACCGGGGAGCTGTTTTTT
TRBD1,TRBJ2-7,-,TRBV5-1,CASSVGTVLYYEQYF,TGCGCCAGCAGCGTTGGGACAGTGCTGTACTACGAGCAGTACTTC
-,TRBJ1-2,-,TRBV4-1,CASSQPGSVNGYTF,TGCGCCAGCAGCCAACCGGGGAGTGTAAATGGCTACACCTTC
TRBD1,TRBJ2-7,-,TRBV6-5,CASTPGTGSYEQYF,TGTGCCAGCACCCCCGGGACAGGATCCTACGAGCAGTACTTC
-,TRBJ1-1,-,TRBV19,CASSLTTNTEAFF,TGTGCCAGTTCTCTCACAACCAACACTGAAGCTTTCTTT
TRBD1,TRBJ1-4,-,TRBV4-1,CASSNRGIEKLFF,TGCGCCAGCAGCAACAGGGGAATTGAAAAACTGTTTTTT
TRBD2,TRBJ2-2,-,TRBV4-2,CASSQVPSGRVDTGELFF,TGTGCCAGCAGCCAAGTTCCTAGCGGGAGAGTAGACACCGGGGAGCTGTTTTTT
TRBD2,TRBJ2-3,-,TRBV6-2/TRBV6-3,CASSYGLAGGPDTQYF,TGTGCCAGCAGTTACGGACTAGCGGGGGGGCCGGATACGCAGTATTTT
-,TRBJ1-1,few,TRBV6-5,CASRSSLEAFF,TGTGCCAGCAGGTCCTCCCTTGAAGCTTTCTTT
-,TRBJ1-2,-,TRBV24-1,CATSDNSQGIGGYTF,TGTGCCACCAGTGACAATTCTCAGGGAATCGGCGGCTACACCTTC
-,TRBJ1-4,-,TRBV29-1,CSVEIQGIELFF,TGCAGCGTCGAAATTCAGGGTATAGAACTGTTTTTT